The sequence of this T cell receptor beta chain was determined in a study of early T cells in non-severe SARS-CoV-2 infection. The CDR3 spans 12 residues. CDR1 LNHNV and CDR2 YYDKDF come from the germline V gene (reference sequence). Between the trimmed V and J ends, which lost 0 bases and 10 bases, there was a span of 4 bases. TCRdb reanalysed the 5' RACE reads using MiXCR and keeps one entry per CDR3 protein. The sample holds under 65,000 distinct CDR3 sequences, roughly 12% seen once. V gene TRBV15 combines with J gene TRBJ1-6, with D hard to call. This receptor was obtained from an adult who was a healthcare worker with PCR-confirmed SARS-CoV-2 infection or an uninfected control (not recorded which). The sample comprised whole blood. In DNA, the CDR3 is TGTGCCACCAGCAGAGATGTATCACCCCTCCACTTT. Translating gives CATSRDVSPLHF.